The entry that follows covers one T cell receptor (beta chain) sequence. The CDR3 extends over 14 amino acids. Germline V CDR1 and CDR2: MNHEY, SMNVEV (reference sequence). Deletions cut 6 bases from V and 6 bases from J, with 17 bases between. These data originate in a study of blood T cell repertoires in COVID-19. About the research overall: Samples of COVID-19 (acute and convalescent) were obtained from the United States, Italy and Spain. T cells, B-cell-depleted T cells, or PBMCs provided the cDNA or gDNA that served as material.

Per the original data handling: How many nucleated cells were present was estimated from reference gene primer amplification. Clones were sequenced by immunoSEQ multiplex PCR, and TCRdb holds only the in-frame ones, with some missing. That table gives V, J and clone size, and the DNA gave D and trimming. This sample carries around 70,000 clones, about 80% of them seen once, and the ten largest clones take roughly a sixth. The specimen was peripheral blood. The J gene is TRBJ1-2, the V gene TRBV27; D is uncertain. This receptor was taken from a human donor in a cohort sampled during active COVID-19. The CDR3 DNA reads as TGTGCCAGCAGGCAAACCGGGGTGGTCGATGGCTACACCTTC. Amino acids: CASRQTGVVDGYTF.